A single sample gave rise to the 5 T cell receptor beta chains below, sequenced in a study of cytotoxic CD8 clonotypes in ibrutinib-treated CLL. TCRdb's copy holds only in-frame clones and misses some; the assay was immunoSEQ multiplex PCR. In the table there are roughly 24,000 clones, nearly 80% of which are singletons. Here the sequenced sample was PBMCs, taken before ibrutinib treatment. These receptors all come from a human donor with chronic lymphocytic leukemia.

This rearrangement joins TRBV7-2 to TRBJ2-7; TRBD1 agrees at 9 bases. Germline lookup yields CDR1 SGHTA and CDR2 FQGNSA. The junction had 6 bases not matched to a gene; V was cut back by 2 bases and J by 4 bases. This CDR3 is 15 amino acids long. The CDR3 loop reads CASSLRDRAGYEQYF. CDR3 nucleotides: TGTGCCAGCAGCTTAAGGGACAGGGCAGGGTACGAGCAGTACTTC. Complete variable domain (other parts from reference TRBV7-2 and TRBJ2-7): GAGVSQSPSNKVTEKGKDVELRCDPISGHTALYWYRQSLGQGLEFLIYFQGNSAPDKSGLPSDRFSAERTGGSVSTLTIQRTQQEDSAVYLCASSLRDRAGYEQYFGPGTRLTVT.

The V gene is TRBV9, the J gene TRBJ2-1; D unresolved. The germline CDR1 and CDR2 sequences are SGDLS and YYNGEE. The V end lost 2 bases, the J end lost 6 bases, and 15 bases lay between the germline ends. The CDR3 runs 15 residues. DNA of the CDR3: TGTGCCAGCAGCGTTGCGGCCAACAACGCCAATGAGCAGTTCTTC. It translates to CASSVAANNANEQFF.

This clone was recorded only once. The chain has TRBV11-3 and TRBJ2-1; possible D gene TRBD2, 6 bases. Germline-derived CDR1 and CDR2 are SGHNT and YENEEA. This CDR3 region has 15 residues. V dropped 0 bases and J dropped 8 bases, with 14 bases sitting between them. Here the CDR3 DNA reads TGTGCCAGCAGCTTAGACTTGGGGGGTTTGGATGAGCAGTTCTTC. Translated: CASSLDLGGLDEQFF.

This clone occurred a few times. The chain couples TRBV7-2 to TRBJ2-1; 8 bases agree with TRBD2. CDR1 SGHTA and CDR2 FQGNSA come from the germline V gene. The CDR3 sequence is 11 residues long. Losses at the gene ends were 4 bases for V and 13 bases for J; bases not matched to a gene: 3. For the CDR3, the DNA is TGTGCCAGCAGCTCCGGACTAGCTCAGTTCTTC. Its translation is CASSSGLAQFF. Complete variable domain (other parts from reference TRBV7-2 and TRBJ2-1): GAGVSQSPSNKVTEKGKDVELRCDPISGHTALYWYRQSLGQGLEFLIYFQGNSAPDKSGLPSDRFSAERTGGSVSTLTIQRTQQEDSAVYLCASSSGLAQFFGPGTRLTVL.

The J gene is TRBJ2-3, the V gene TRBV5-1, with D possibly TRBD2 on 6 matching bases. Trimming left V 4 bases short and J 0 bases short, with 12 bases between. The length of the CDR3 is 15 residues. Germline V lookup: CDR1 SGHRS, CDR2 YFSETQ. CDR3 residues: CASSVSSVSTDTQYF. The CDR3 region has the DNA TGCGCCAGCAGCGTATCTAGCGTTAGCACAGATACGCAGTATTTT.